The clone carrying this T cell receptor (beta chain) has a single count. The table came from immunoSEQ multiplex PCR; TCRdb's copy has only in-frame clones and leaves some out. This sample yields fewer than 150,000 clones, of which less than 97% are seen a single time; less than 0.55% belongs to the top ten. The CDR3 loop spans 14 amino acids. Germline CDR1 reads MNHNY; CDR2 reads SVGAGI (reference sequence). Trimming took off 6 bases at V and 3 bases at J, with 14 bases between the two ends. These data come from a study of T cell changes during pregnancy in multiple sclerosis. Material: peripheral blood, obtained after pregnancy. This chain links TRBV6-6 with TRBJ1-2; no clear D. The origin of this receptor is a female donor with multiple sclerosis, enrolled in a pregnancy study. The CDR3 DNA reads as TGTGCCAGCAGGGGTCTAGGTATTTACTATGGCTACACCTTC. Translation gives CASRGLGIYYGYTF.